This T cell receptor beta chain was retrieved from a study of blood T cells in healthy people across ages. The CDR3 is 14 residues long. CDR1 is MGHRA, CDR2 YSYEKL, per germline. This clonotype was counted a few times. At one end the junction does not follow the germline gene, possibly because of a read error. The second PCR ran 7 to 11 cycles with a sample-barcoded 5' primer and J-beta primers. TCRdb processed the 5' RACE reads anew with MiXCR; each CDR3 protein has one entry. The repertoire holds approximately 2,000,000 distinct CDR3 sequences, with about two fifths as singletons. Sequencing used blood. The receptor comes from a human donor in good health. J is TRBJ1-2 and V is TRBV4-1, with 7 bases that match TRBD1. CDR3: CASRRQGPLYGCTF. CDR3 DNA sequence: TGCGCCAGCAGGCGACAGGGACCTTTGTATGGCTGCACCTTC.